The 6 T cell receptor beta chains below come from one sample, sequenced in a study of a mutant IDH1 vaccine in newly diagnosed glioma. The method was immunoSEQ multiplex PCR; TCRdb's version includes in-frame clones alone and lacks a portion of them. The sample records about 54,000 clones, roughly 84% being singletons. No antigens are known for them. This sample's time point: week 35, safety follow-up. Every vaccine dose comprised 300 ug of mutant IDH1 20-mer peptide plus topical imiquimod. Sequences were derived from PBMCs, sampled from a glioma patient whose treatment included an IDH1 peptide vaccine. The receptors originated from a woman between 18 and 30 years old with glioma.

About this clone: Because the CDR3's place on the DNA is in doubt, the DNA is left out and the CDR3 is given as listed by TCRdb. V gene TRBV10-2 combines with J gene TRBJ1-6. The V gene's germline CDR1 is WSHSY and CDR2 SAAADI. The CDR3 contains 13 residues when both ends are counted. CDR3 residues: CASSSSLNSPLHF.

This clone came up once. The chain carries TRBV6-5 and TRBJ2-7; the D is unclear. V gave up 5 bases and J gave up 2 bases, with 13 bases separating them. In germline, CDR1 is MNHEY, CDR2 SVGAGI. The CDR3 has 14 residues. The CDR3 sequence: CASSPLVFTYEQYF. The CDR3 DNA sequence: TGTGCCAGCAGTCCGCTCGTATTTACCTACGAGCAGTACTTC.

This sequence joins TRBV7-3 and TRBJ2-7; a possible D gene is TRBD1 (6 bases). V was pared by 5 bases and J by 7 bases, with 18 bases between. This CDR3 region has 14 residues. Germline values: CDR1 SGHTA, CDR2 FQGTGA. CDR3 sequence reads: CASSNGNTGQEQYF. The CDR3 nucleotides read TGTGCCAGCAGCAACGGGAACACGGGACAAGAGCAGTACTTC. The full variable domain, completed using reference TRBV7-3 and TRBJ2-7, is GAGVSQTPSNKVTEKGKYVELRCDPISGHTALYWYRQSLGQGPEFLIYFQGTGAADDSGLPNDRFFAVRPEGSVSTLKIQRTERGDSAVYLCASSNGNTGQEQYFGPGTRLTVT.

The J gene is TRBJ2-1, the V gene TRBV1; the table calls TRBD2, which could not be checked here. TRBV1 is a listed pseudogene. The CDR3 totals 17 residues. The CDR3 region has the DNA TGCACCAGCAGCCGCCGCCCGGGACTAGCGGGTAACAATGAGCAGTTCTTC. Translation: CTSSRRPGLAGNNEQFF.

This chain connects TRBV5-1 to TRBJ1-3; a weak D match, TRBD1 (5 bases). Germline V lookup: CDR1 SGHRS, CDR2 YFSETQ. The germline V and J ends were trimmed by 0 bases and 8 bases, with 18 bases remaining between them. The CDR3 spans 16 residues. This chain's CDR3 is CASSLGFGTPTDTIYF. For the CDR3, the DNA is TGCGCCAGCAGCTTGGGGTTCGGGACGCCGACAGACACCATATATTTT.

The chain employs TRBV4-3 and TRBJ2-7; no clear D gene. Germline V gives CDR1 LGHNA, CDR2 YSLEER. The CDR3 runs 18 residues. V was pared by 0 bases and J by 2 bases, with 20 bases between. The CDR3 bases are TGCGCCAGCAGCCAAGATCGTGGCGTCGTATCTGGAGCCTACGAGCAGTACTTC. Residues: CASSQDRGVVSGAYEQYF.